The entry that follows covers one TCR beta chain sequence. The table came from immunoSEQ multiplex PCR; TCRdb's copy has only in-frame clones and leaves some out. The table has 200,000 to 250,000 clones, 85% to 95% seen once; the top ten hold roughly 1.6%. The V end was cut by 1 base, the J end by 4 bases, with 8 bases between. The CDR3 totals 14 residues. Germline V lookup: CDR1 SGHNT, CDR2 YENEEA. This record comes from a study of control samples from healthy donors and cancer patients. This TCR was sampled from a middle-aged man in good health. The sequencing input was blood. V is TRBV11-3 and J is TRBJ2-1, with a tentative D call TRBD1 (5 bases). Here the CDR3 reads CASSLGGAYNEQFF. Here the CDR3 DNA reads TGTGCCAGCAGCTTAGGGGGCGCGTACAATGAGCAGTTCTTC.